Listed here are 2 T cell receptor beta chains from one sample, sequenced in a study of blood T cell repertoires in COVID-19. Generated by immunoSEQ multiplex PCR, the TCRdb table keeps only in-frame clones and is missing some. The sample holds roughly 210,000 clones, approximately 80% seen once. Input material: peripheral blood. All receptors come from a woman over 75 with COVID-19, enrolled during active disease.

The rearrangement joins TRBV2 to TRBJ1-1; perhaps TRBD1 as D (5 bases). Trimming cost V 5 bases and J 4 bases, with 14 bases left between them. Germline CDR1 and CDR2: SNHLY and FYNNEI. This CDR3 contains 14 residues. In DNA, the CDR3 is TGTGCCAGCAGTCGCCAGGGTATTGTCACTGAAGCTTTCTTT. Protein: CASSRQGIVTEAFF.

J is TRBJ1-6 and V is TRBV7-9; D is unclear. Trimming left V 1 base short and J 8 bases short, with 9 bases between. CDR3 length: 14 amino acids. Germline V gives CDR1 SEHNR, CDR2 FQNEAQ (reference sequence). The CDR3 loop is CASSLGAGYSPLHF. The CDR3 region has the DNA TGTGCCAGCAGCTTAGGCGCAGGCTATTCACCCCTCCACTTT.